The sequence of this T cell receptor beta chain was determined in a study of Ad26.COV2.S vaccination and SARS-CoV-2 variants. Across the study: The donor was enrolled in the Ad26.COV2.S arm of the COV1001 trial. Whole-study results and caveats: Measurements of TCR breadth and depth may have given underestimates of the total T cell responses. Vaccine recipients and placebo recipients showed similar non-spike TCR breadth.

Regarding this clone: The antigen remains unidentified.

Repertoires were generated with immunoSEQ multiplex PCR, while TCRdb's copy carries only in-frame clones and drops some. The sample contains 200,000 to 250,000 clones, roughly 90% of which appear only once. Treatment noted: around 19 received Ad26.COV2.S at low or high dose, single or two shots; a few received placebo; per-sample allocation not given. On day 63 after the first injection, vaccine and placebo recipients gave samples. This receptor was obtained from a person between 18 and 60 years old who received the Ad26.COV2.S COVID-19 vaccine or a placebo. The sample was peripheral blood, taken in a trial of Ad26.COV2.S vaccine versus placebo.

The CDR3 DNA is TGTGCCACCAGTGATCCGGGACAGGGAAGCTATGGCTACACCTTC. This sequence encodes CATSDPGQGSYGYTF. The chain couples TRBV24-1 to TRBJ1-2; 9 nucleotides match TRBD1. The germline CDR1 and CDR2 sequences are KGHDR and SFDVKD. This CDR3 region has 15 residues. The J segment lost 4 bases and the V segment lost 3 bases, leaving 5 bases of the junction unmatched.